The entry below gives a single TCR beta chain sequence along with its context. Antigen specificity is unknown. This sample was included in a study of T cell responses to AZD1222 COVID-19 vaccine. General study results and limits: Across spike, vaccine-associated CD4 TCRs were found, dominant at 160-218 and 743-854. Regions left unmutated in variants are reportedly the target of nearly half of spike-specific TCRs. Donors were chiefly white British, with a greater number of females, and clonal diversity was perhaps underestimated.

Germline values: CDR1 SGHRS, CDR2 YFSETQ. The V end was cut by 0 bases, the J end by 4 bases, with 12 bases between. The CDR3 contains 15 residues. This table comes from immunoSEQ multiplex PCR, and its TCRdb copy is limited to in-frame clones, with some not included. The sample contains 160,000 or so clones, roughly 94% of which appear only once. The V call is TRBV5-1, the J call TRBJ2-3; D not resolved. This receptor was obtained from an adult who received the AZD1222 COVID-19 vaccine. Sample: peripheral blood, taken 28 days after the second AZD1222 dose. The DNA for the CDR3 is TGCGCCAGCAGCTTGGAGGTTGGTGGGGCAGATACGCAGTATTTT. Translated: CASSLEVGGADTQYF.